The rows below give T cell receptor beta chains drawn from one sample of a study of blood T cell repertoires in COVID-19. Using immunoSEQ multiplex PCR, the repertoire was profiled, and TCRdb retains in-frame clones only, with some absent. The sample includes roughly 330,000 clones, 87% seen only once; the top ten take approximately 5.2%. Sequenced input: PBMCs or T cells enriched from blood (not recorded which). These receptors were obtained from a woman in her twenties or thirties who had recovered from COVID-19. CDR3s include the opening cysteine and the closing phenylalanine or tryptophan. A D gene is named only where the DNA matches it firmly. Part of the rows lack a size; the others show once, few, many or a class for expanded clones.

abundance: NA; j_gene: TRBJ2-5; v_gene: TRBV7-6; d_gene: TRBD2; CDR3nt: TGTGCCAGCAGCCCGACTAGCATGGGGGAGACCCAGTACTTC; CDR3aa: CASSPTSMGETQYF
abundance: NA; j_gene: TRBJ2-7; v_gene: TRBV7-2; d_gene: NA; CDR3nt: TGTGCCAGCAGCCCCGAGACAGCAACCTACGAGCAGTACTTC; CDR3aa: CASSPETATYEQYF
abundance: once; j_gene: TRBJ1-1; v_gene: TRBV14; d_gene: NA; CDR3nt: TGTGCCAGCAGCCAAATGCAGGGGGAAGCTTTCTTT; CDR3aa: CASSQMQGEAFF
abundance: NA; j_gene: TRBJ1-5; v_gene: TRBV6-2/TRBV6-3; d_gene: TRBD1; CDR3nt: TGTGCCAGCAGTTATCCGCTCGGGACAGCCAATCAGCCCCAGCATTTT; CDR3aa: CASSYPLGTANQPQHF
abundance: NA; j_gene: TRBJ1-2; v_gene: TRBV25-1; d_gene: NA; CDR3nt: TGTGCCAGCAGTGCGTTCAGGGGTGGCTATGGCTACACCTTC; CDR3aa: CASSAFRGGYGYTF
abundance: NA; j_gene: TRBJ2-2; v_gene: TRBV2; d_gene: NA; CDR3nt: TGTGCCAGCAGTGTACAGGGAGCGAACACCGGGGAGCTGTTTTTT; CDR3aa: CASSVQGANTGELFF
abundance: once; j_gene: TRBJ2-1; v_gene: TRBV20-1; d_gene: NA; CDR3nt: TGCAGTGCCGAGTACGGTGAGCAGTTCTTC; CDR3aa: CSAEYGEQFF
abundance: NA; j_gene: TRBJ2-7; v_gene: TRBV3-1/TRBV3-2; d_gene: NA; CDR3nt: TGTGCCAGCAGCCGGACAGACTCCTACGAGCAGTACTTC; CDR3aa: CASSRTDSYEQYF
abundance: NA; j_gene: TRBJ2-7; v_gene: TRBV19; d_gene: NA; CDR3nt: TGTGCCAGTAGTATCGGCCAGGAGGGGCCCGAGCAGTACTTC; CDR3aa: CASSIGQEGPEQYF
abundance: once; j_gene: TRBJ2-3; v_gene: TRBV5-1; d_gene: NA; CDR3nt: TGCGCCAGCAGCTTGGCCGGGTCTATAGATACGCAGTATTTT; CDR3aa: CASSLAGSIDTQYF
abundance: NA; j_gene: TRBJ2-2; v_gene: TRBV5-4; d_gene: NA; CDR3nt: TGTGCCAGCAGCTTGGAGCGGGACACCCTTACCGGGGAGCTGTTTTTT; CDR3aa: CASSLERDTLTGELFF
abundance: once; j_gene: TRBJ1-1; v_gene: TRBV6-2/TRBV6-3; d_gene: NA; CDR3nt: TGTGCCAGCAGTTACTCAGGAGGGGAGGGGATGAACACTGAAGCTTTCTTT; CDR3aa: CASSYSGGEGMNTEAFF
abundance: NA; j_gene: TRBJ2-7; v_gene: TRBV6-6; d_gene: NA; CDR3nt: TGTGCCAGCAGTTACTCGACACAGGGCAACGAGCAGTACTTC; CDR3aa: CASSYSTQGNEQYF
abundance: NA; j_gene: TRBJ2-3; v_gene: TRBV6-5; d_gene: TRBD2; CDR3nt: TGTGCCAGCAGTTACGGGACTAGCGACACAGATACGCAGTATTTT; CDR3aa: CASSYGTSDTDTQYF
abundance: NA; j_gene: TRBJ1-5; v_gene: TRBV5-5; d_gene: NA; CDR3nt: TGTGCCAGCAGCGGACAACCAGGTTTGGGGCAAGCCCAGCCCCAGCATTTT; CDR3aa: CASSGQPGLGQAQPQHF
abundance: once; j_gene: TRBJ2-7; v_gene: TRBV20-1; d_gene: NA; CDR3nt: TGCAGTGCTAGTCGCGTCCCCTACGAGCAGTACTTC; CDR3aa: CSASRVPYEQYF
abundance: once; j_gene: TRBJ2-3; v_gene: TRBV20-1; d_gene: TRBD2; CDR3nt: TGCAGTGCTAGTCGCGGGGGGGCCCCGGATACGCAGTATTTT; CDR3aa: CSASRGGAPDTQYF
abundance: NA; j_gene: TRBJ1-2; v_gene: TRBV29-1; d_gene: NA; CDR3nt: TGCAGCGTTGAAGGGGCAGTCTATGGCTACACCTTC; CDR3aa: CSVEGAVYGYTF
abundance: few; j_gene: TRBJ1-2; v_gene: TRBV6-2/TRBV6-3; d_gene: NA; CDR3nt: TGTGCCAGCAGTTACGGTGGAGTAGGGGTTTCGGTCGGCTACACCTTC; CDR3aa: CASSYGGVGVSVGYTF
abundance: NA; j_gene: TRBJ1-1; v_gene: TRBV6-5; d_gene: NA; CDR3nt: TGTGCCAGCATAGGGGTAAAATCAGGGGAAGCTTTCTTT; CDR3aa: CASIGVKSGEAFF
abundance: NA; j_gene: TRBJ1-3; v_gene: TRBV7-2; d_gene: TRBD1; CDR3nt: TGTGCCAGCAGCCCAGAAGGACAGGGGGCTGCTGGAAACACCATATATTTT; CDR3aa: CASSPEGQGAAGNTIYF
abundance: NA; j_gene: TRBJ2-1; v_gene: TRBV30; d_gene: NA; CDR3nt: TGTGCCTGGAGTGTACGGGGTGATGAGCAGTTCTTC; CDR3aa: CAWSVRGDEQFF
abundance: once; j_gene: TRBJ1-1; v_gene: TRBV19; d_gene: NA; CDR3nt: TGTGCCAGTAGGTCGCAGGGGCTTCGGAACACTGAAGCTTTCTTT; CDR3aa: CASRSQGLRNTEAFF
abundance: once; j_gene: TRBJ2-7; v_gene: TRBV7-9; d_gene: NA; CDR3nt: TGTGCCAGCACCAGGACGGGGTCTACCCTATACGAGCAGTACTTC; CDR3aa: CASTRTGSTLYEQYF
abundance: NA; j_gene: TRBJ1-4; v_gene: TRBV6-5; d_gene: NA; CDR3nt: TGTCTATCGGGGGAGACCTCGGGTAGTGAAAAACTGTTTTTT; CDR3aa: CLSGETSGSEKLFF
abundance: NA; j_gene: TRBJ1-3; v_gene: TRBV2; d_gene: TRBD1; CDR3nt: TGTGCCAGCAGTCGGGACAGGAACTCTGGAAACACCATATATTTT; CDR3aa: CASSRDRNSGNTIYF
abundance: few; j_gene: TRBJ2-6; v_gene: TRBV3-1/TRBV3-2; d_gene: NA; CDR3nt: TGTGCCAGCAGCCAAGAGACAGGATTGTCCAACGTCCTGACTTTC; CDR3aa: CASSQETGLSNVLTF
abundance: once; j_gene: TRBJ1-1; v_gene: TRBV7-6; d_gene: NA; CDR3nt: TGTGCCAGCAGCCAAGAGATCGGCACTGAAGCTTTCTTT; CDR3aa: CASSQEIGTEAFF
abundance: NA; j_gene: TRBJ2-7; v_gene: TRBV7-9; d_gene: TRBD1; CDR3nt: TGTGCCAGCAGCGGACCAACCGGGACAGGGGGCGCGGAGCAGTACTTC; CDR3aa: CASSGPTGTGGAEQYF
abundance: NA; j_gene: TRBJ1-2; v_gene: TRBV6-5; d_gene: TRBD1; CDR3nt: TGTGCCAGCAGACCTGGGACAGGGGGCTATGGCTACACCTTC; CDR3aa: CASRPGTGGYGYTF
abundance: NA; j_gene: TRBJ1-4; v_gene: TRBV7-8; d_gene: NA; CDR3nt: TGTGCCAGCAGCCCCGTCAGATGGTCTAATGAAAAACTGTTTTTT; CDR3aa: CASSPVRWSNEKLFF
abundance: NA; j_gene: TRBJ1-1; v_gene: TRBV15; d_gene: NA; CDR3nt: TGTGCCACCAGCAGAGGGACAGCGAACACTGAAGCTTTCTTT; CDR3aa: CATSRGTANTEAFF
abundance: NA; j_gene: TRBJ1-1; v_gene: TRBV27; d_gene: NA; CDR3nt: TGTGCCAGCAGGTCGGCGGGTGTGAACACTGAAGCTTTCTTT; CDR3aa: CASRSAGVNTEAFF
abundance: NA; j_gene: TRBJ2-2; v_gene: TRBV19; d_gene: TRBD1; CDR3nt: TGTGCCAGTAGTAACCCCACAGGGGGAGGTCCCGGGGAGCTGTTTTTT; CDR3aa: CASSNPTGGGPGELFF
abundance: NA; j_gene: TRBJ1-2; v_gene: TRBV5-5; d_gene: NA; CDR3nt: TGTGCCAGCAGCTTGGGGCAGGGTGGGAACTATGGCTACACCTTC; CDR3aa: CASSLGQGGNYGYTF
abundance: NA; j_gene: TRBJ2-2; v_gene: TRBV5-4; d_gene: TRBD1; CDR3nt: TGTGCCAGCAGCTCACTCGGGGACAGGTTGACCGGGGAGCTGTTTTTT; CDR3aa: CASSSLGDRLTGELFF
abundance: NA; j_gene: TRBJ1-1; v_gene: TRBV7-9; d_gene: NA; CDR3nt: TGTGCCAGCAGCTTATTTGTAGAGAACACTGAAGCTTTCTTT; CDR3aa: CASSLFVENTEAFF
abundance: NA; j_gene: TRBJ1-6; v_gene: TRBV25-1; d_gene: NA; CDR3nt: TGTGCCAGCAGTGAAAAGCCCTATAATTCACCCCTCCACTTT; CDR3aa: CASSEKPYNSPLHF
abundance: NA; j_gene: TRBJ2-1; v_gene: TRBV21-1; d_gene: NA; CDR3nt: TGTGCCAGCAGGAAGCAATCGGGACAGTGGACGTACAATGAGCAGTTCTTC; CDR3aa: CASRKQSGQWTYNEQFF
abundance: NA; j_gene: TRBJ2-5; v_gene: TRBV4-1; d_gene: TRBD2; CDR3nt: TGCGCCAGCAGCCAAGATTGGAGGCCTAGCGGGGGCCAAGAGACCCAGTACTTC; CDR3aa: CASSQDWRPSGGQETQYF
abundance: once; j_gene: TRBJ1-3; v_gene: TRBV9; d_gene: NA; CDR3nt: TGTGCCAGCAGCGTAGGGGGGGGATACGCTGGAAACACCATATATTTT; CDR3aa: CASSVGGGYAGNTIYF
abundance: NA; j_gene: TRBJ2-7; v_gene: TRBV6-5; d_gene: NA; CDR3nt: TGTGCCACCAAGGTTCGGGGAAACGAGCAGTACTTC; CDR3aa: CATKVRGNEQYF
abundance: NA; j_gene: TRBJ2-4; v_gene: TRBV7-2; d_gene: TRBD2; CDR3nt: TGTGCCAGCAGCGAAAGCGGGGCGAAAAACATTCAGTACTTC; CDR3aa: CASSESGAKNIQYF